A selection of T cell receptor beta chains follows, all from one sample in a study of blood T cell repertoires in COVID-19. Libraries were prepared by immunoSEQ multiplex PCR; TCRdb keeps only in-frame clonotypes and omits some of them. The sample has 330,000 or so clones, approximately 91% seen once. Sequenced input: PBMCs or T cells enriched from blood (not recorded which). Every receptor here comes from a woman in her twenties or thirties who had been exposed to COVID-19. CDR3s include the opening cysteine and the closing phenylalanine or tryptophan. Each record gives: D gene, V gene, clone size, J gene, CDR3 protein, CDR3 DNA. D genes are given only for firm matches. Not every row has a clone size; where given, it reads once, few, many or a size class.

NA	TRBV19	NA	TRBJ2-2	CASNRLIAGTGELFF	TGTGCCAGTAATAGACTCATTGCGGGCACCGGGGAGCTGTTTTTT
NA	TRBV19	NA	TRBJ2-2	CASSIGTEVTGELFF	TGTGCCAGTAGTATAGGGACGGAGGTCACCGGGGAGCTGTTTTTT
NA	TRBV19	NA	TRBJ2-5	CASSPEGKGSAQYF	TGTGCCAGTAGCCCCGAGGGCAAGGGATCGGCCCAGTACTTC
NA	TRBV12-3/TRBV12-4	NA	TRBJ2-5	CASSLGAAETQYF	TGTGCCAGCAGTTTAGGGGCCGCAGAGACCCAGTACTTC
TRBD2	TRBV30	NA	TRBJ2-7	CAWGRGVHEQYF	TGTGCCTGGGGCCGGGGGGTTCACGAGCAGTACTTC
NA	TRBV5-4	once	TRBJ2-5	CATNPRGTETQYF	TGTGCCACCAACCCCAGGGGAACGGAGACCCAGTACTTC
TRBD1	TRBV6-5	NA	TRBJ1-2	CASRGDRSYGYTF	TGTGCCAGCAGGGGGGACAGATCCTATGGCTACACCTTC
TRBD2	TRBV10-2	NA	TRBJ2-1	CASRGLAGLGYNEQFF	TGCGCCAGCAGGGGACTAGCGGGATTAGGATACAATGAGCAGTTCTTC
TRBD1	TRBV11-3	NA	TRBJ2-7	CASSLYGYGTGDGDYEQYF	TGTGCCAGCAGCTTATATGGGTACGGGACAGGGGATGGGGACTACGAGCAGTACTTC
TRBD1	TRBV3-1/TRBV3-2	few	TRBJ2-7	CASSPPGQGGAQYF	TGTGCCAGCAGCCCCCCGGGACAGGGGGGAGCACAGTACTTC
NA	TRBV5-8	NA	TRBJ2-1	CASSLARRDYNEQFF	TGTGCCAGCAGCTTGGCGAGGAGGGACTACAATGAGCAGTTCTTC
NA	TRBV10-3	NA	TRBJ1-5	CAISEPGAHPQPQHF	TGTGCCATCAGTGAGCCGGGAGCTCACCCCCAGCCCCAGCATTTT
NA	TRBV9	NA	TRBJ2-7	CASSVSGTPSSYEQYF	TGTGCCAGCAGCGTTTCCGGGACACCGAGCTCCTACGAGCAGTACTTC
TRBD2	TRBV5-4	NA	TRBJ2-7	CASRQRGKSSYEQYF	TGTGCCAGCCGACAGCGGGGGAAGAGCTCCTACGAGCAGTACTTC
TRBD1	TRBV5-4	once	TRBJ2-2	CASSPGVGQGIGELFF	TGTGCCAGCAGCCCCGGTGTGGGACAGGGGATCGGGGAGCTGTTTTTT
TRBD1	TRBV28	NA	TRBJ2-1	CASSTQGLPHFNEQFF	TGTGCCAGCAGTACACAGGGGCTGCCCCATTTCAATGAGCAGTTCTTC
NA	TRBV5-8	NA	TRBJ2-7	CASSLLDRPYEQYF	TGTGCCAGCAGCTTGTTGGACAGACCCTACGAGCAGTACTTC
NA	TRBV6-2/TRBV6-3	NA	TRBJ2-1	CASSYSERGGRDEQFF	TGTGCCAGCAGTTACTCGGAGAGGGGGGGAAGGGATGAGCAGTTCTTC
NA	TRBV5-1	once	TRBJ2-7	CASSLASTYEQYF	TGCGCCAGCAGCTTGGCATCTACCTACGAGCAGTACTTC
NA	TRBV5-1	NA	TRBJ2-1	CASSLGALSSYNEQFF	TGCGCCAGCAGCTTGGGCGCCTTGAGCTCCTACAATGAGCAGTTCTTC
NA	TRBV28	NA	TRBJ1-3	CAIVSSSGNTIYF	TGTGCCATCGTCTCCTCCTCTGGAAACACCATATATTTT
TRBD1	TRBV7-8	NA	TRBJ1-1	CASSLGPRTGGLTEAFF	TGTGCCAGCAGCTTAGGCCCTAGAACAGGGGGCCTCACTGAAGCTTTCTTT
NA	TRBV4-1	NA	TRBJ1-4	CASSQQEDEKLFF	TGCGCCAGCAGCCAGCAGGAGGATGAAAAACTGTTTTTT
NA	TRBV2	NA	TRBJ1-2	CASRPQTTNYGYTF	TGTGCCAGCAGGCCCCAGACTACTAACTATGGCTACACCTTC
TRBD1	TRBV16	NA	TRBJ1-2	CASSRTGSYGYTF	TGTGCCAGCAGCCGGACAGGGAGCTATGGCTACACCTTC
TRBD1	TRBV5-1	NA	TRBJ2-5	CASTKIPGTGIETQYF	TGCGCCAGCACCAAAATACCCGGGACAGGGATAGAGACCCAGTACTTC
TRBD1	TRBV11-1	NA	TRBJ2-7	CASSFSFTGEYEQYF	TGTGCCAGCAGCTTTTCCTTTACAGGGGAGTACGAGCAGTACTTC
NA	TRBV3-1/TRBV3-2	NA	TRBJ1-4	CASSPRAGVGEKLFF	TGTGCCAGCAGCCCGCGAGCGGGGGTGGGTGAAAAACTGTTTTTT
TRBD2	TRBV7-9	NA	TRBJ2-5	CASSSGLAGVGETQYF	TGTGCCAGCAGTTCGGGACTAGCGGGAGTGGGTGAGACCCAGTACTTC
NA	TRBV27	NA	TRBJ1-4	CASSLFATNEKLFF	TGTGCCAGCAGTTTATTCGCAACTAATGAAAAACTGTTTTTT
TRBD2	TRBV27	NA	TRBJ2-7	CASSPLRLAGIVEQYF	TGTGCCAGCAGTCCCCTACGACTAGCGGGAATTGTTGAGCAGTACTTC
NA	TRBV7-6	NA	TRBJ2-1	CASSLVLSGSSYNEQFF	TGTGCCAGCAGCTTAGTCCTTAGCGGAAGCTCCTACAATGAGCAGTTCTTC
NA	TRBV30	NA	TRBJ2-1	CAEEGLDGEQFF	TGTGCCGAAGAGGGTCTTGACGGTGAGCAGTTCTTC
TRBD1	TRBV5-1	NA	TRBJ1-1	CASSWDRVDTEAFF	TGCGCCAGCAGCTGGGACAGGGTCGACACTGAAGCTTTCTTT
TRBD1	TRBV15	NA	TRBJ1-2	CATSRDRLHGYTF	TGTGCCACCAGCCGGGACAGGCTCCATGGCTACACCTTC
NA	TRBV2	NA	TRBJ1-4	CATRRGRDEKLFF	TGTGCCACCCGGCGGGGGAGGGATGAAAAACTGTTTTTT
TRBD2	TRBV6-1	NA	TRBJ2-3	CASSETSGSGYTQYF	TGTGCCAGCAGTGAGACTAGCGGGAGTGGATATACGCAGTATTTT
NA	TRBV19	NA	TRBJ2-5	CASSIEAGVETQYF	TGTGCCAGTAGTATAGAGGCCGGGGTAGAGACCCAGTACTTC
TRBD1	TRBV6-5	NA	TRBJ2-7	CASSRRRDRAGEQYF	TGTGCCAGCAGCCGAAGGCGGGACAGGGCCGGCGAGCAGTACTTC
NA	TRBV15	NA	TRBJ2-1	CATSRDRAVGDNEQFF	TGTGCCACCAGCAGAGATCGGGCGGTCGGGGACAATGAGCAGTTCTTC
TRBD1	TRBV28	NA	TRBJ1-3	CASGDRERTGNTIYF	TGTGCCAGCGGGGACAGGGAGAGGACTGGAAACACCATATATTTT
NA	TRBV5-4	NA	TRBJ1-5	CASSLAGDSNQPQHF	TGTGCCAGCAGCTTGGCAGGGGATAGCAATCAGCCCCAGCATTTT
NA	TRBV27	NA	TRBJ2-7	CASSPGEFSSYEQYF	TGTGCCAGCAGTCCAGGCGAATTTAGCTCCTACGAGCAGTACTTC
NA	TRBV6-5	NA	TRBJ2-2	CASSRDIIGELFF	TGTGCCAGCAGTAGGGACATAATCGGGGAGCTGTTTTTT
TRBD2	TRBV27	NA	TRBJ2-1	CASRTSGSSNEQFF	TGTGCCAGCAGGACTAGCGGGAGTTCAAATGAGCAGTTCTTC
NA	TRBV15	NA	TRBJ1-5	CATSREGGSNQPQHF	TGTGCCACCAGCAGAGAGGGGGGTAGCAATCAGCCCCAGCATTTT
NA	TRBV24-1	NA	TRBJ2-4	CATSDPRQTKNIQYF	TGTGCCACCAGTGACCCCCGACAGACTAAAAACATTCAGTACTTC